Following are 9 T cell receptor beta chains from one sample sequenced in a study of T cells in localized non-small cell lung cancer. Profiled with immunoSEQ multiplex PCR; TCRdb holds only in-frame clones, not every one. This sample carries tens of thousands of clones, approximately 80% of them seen once, and the ten largest clones take around 7.9%. The sequencing used PBMCs, collected before any cancer treatment. These receptors were taken from a man between 35 and 75 years old with stage II lung adenocarcinoma.

The V gene is TRBV29-1, the J gene TRBJ1-1; TRBD1 aligns across 8 bases. J gave up 7 bases and V 6 bases, and 7 bases lay outside the gene matches. The CDR3 is 12 residues long. CDR1 and CDR2 from the germline V gene are SQVTM and ANQGSEA. Here the CDR3 reads CSVRTGSNEAFF. CDR3 sequence (DNA): TGCAGCGTACGGACAGGGTCGAATGAAGCTTTCTTT.

The chain joins TRBV5-6 to TRBJ2-7, with 8 bases identical to TRBD1. The V gene's germline CDR1 is SGHDT and CDR2 YYEEEE. The CDR3 contains 15 residues. Losses at the gene ends were 3 bases for V and 7 bases for J; bases not matched to a gene: 12. The CDR3 region has the DNA TGTGCCAGCAGCTCCAGGGGGCAGGGGGCGTTGGAGCAGTACTTC. Its translation is CASSSRGQGALEQYF.

The rearrangement links TRBV5-1 to TRBJ1-1; TRBD1 is a possible D gene (6 bases). In germline, CDR1 is SGHRS, CDR2 YFSETQ. The CDR3 extends over 17 amino acids. Trimming cost V 8 bases and J 1 base, with 24 bases left between them. The chain's CDR3 is CASSKIGRGAPNTEAFF. The CDR3 nucleotides are TGCGCCAGTTCGAAAATCGGACGGGGGGCACCGAACACTGAAGCTTTCTTT.

The V call is TRBV19, the J call TRBJ2-5; 11 bases agree with TRBD1. CDR1 and CDR2 from the germline V gene are LNHDA and SQIVND (reference sequence). V lost 7 bases and J lost 2; bases outside the gene matches: 6. The CDR3 has 15 residues. CDR3 sequence reads: CASKGQGAEQETQYF. CDR3 coding DNA: TGTGCCAGTAAAGGACAGGGGGCGGAACAAGAGACCCAGTACTTC.

This sequence joins TRBV4-2 and TRBJ2-1; maybe TRBD1 (5 bases). From germline, CDR1 is LGHNA and CDR2 YNFKEQ. Trimming removed 3 bases from V and 7 bases from J, with 10 bases in between. This CDR3 comprises 13 residues. The CDR3 region has the DNA TGTGCCAGCAGCCAGGACATTCGAAATGAGCAGTTCTTC. The encoded protein is CASSQDIRNEQFF.

The chain recombines TRBV7-3 with TRBJ2-1; TRBD2 aligns across 8 bases. Germline CDR1 and CDR2: SGHTA and FQGTGA. V lost 5 bases, J lost 5 bases, and 2 bases stayed unmatched. This CDR3 spans 13 amino acids. The CDR3 bases are TGTGCCAGCAGCCTTAGCGGGGACAATGAGCAGTTCTTC. Translation gives CASSLSGDNEQFF.

The V and J genes are TRBV11-1 and TRBJ2-7; D assignment may be TRBD1 or TRBD2 (5 bases each). CDR1 and CDR2 from the germline V gene are SGHAT and FQDESV (reference sequence). The CDR3 contains 15 residues. Trimming left V 7 bases short and J 0 bases short, with 16 bases between. CDR3: CASTTTLGDSYEQYF. CDR3 nucleotide sequence: TGTGCCAGCACCACGACCTTGGGGGACTCCTACGAGCAGTACTTC.

This clone was detected only a few times. The rearrangement uses TRBV6-1 and TRBJ2-7; D possibly corresponds to TRBD1 (5 bases). The ends were cut back, 6 bases at V and 3 bases at J, with 15 bases in the middle. Per the germline V gene, CDR1 is MNHNS and CDR2 is SASEGT. The CDR3 is 14 residues long. The CDR3 sequence: CASRVQGFIYEQYF. The CDR3 bases are TGTGCCAGCAGGGTCCAGGGATTTATCTACGAGCAGTACTTC.

This chain links TRBV11-1 with TRBJ2-2; tentatively, D is TRBD2 (6 bases). V lost 5 bases and J lost 7, with 17 bases in between. Germline CDR1 reads SGHAT; CDR2 reads FQDESV (reference sequence). The CDR3 has 15 amino acids. The CDR3 region has the DNA TGTGCCAGCAGCGGCGATCGGGGGAGAGGCGGGGAGCTGTTTTTT. Translating it yields CASSGDRGRGGELFF.